This entry describes one T cell receptor (beta chain). Its target is not known. Alongside a J-beta primer mix, a sample-barcoded 5' primer served in a second PCR lasting about 7 to 11 cycles. TCRdb used MiXCR to reprocess the 5' RACE reads, holding one entry per CDR3 protein. The table shows about 900,000 distinct CDR3 sequences, with 62% occurring only once. The entry originates in a study of blood T cells in healthy people across ages. Study-level information: The capture of about one barcoded beta molecule per two T cells was achieved by template switching. General observations from the study: Naive and antigen-experienced cells were not separated, limiting conclusive comparison. Long-lived and aged donors differed, with more naive CD4+ cells and higher diversity in the long-lived.

V dropped 8 bases and J dropped 2 bases, with 14 bases sitting between them. CDR3 length: 14 residues. Sequencing was performed on blood. V usage is TRBV12-3 or TRBV12-4 and J usage is TRBJ2-3; D remains ambiguous. The receptor's source is a man between 25 and 39 years old in good health. In DNA form, the CDR3 reads TGTGCCAGCGTGATAGCTGGGCTCACAGATACGCAGTATTTT. It codes for CASVIAGLTDTQYF.